This T cell receptor beta chain was documented in a study of T cell changes during pregnancy in multiple sclerosis. TCRdb's copy holds only in-frame clones and misses some; the assay was immunoSEQ multiplex PCR. In the table there are some 60,000 clones, roughly nine tenths of which are singletons. The CDR3 runs 15 residues. Germline lookup yields CDR1 SGHTA and CDR2 FQGTGA. The junction had 9 bases not matched to a gene; V was cut back by 8 bases and J by 0 bases. Sequenced material: peripheral blood, taken in the first trimester of pregnancy. The chain carries TRBV7-3 and TRBJ2-7, with 8 positions matching TRBD1. This sequence was found in a female donor in good health, enrolled as a control in a pregnancy study. CDR3 sequence (DNA): TGTGCCAGCGGGACAGGTAGCGGAAGCTCCTACGAGCAGTACTTC. Encoded protein: CASGTGSGSSYEQYF.